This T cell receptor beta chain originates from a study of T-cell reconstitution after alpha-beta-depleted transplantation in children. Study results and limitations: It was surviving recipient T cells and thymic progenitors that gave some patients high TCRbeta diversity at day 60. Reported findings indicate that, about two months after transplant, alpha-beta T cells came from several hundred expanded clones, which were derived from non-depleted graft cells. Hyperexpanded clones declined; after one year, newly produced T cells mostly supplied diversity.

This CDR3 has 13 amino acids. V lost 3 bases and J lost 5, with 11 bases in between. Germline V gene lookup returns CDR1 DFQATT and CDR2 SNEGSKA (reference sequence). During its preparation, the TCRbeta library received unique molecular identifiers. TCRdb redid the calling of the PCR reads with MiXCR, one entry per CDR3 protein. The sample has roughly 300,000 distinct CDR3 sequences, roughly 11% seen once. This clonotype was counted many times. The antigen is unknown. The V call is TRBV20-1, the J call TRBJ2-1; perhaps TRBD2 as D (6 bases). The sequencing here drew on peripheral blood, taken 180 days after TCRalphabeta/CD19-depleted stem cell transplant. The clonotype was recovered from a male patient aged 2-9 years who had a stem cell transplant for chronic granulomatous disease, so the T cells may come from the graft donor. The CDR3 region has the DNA TGCAGTGCTAGGGGAGGCCACCACAATGAGCAGTTCTTC. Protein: CSARGGHHNEQFF.